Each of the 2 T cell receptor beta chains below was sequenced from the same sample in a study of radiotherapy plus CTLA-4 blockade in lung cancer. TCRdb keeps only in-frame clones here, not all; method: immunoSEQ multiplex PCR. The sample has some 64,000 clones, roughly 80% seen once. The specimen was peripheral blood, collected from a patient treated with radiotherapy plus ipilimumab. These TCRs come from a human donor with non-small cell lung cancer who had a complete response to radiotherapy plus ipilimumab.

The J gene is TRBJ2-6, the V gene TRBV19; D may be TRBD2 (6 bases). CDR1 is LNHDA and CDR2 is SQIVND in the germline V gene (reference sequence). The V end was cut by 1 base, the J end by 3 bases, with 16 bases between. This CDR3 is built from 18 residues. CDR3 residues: CASSIGAGLTGGANVLTF. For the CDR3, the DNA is TGTGCCAGTAGTATAGGAGCGGGCCTTACGGGTGGGGCCAACGTCCTGACTTTC.

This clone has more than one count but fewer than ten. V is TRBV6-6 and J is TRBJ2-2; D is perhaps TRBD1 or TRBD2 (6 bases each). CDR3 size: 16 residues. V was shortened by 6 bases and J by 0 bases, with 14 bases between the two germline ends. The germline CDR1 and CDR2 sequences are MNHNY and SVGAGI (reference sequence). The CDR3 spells CASRGGQRANTGELFF. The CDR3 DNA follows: TGTGCCAGCAGGGGAGGACAGCGCGCGAACACCGGGGAGCTGTTTTTT.